The following is a TCR beta chain sequence with its context. This clonotype was detected many times. Its binding antigen is unknown. No qualities accompany the bases; no much larger clone lies one base away. The sample belongs to a study of neurological immune-mediated disorders (dated by TCRdb to between 2019 and 2020). Describing the broader study: Of the approximately 35 multiple sclerosis patients, around 31 had relapsing-remitting MS and 3 had secondary progressive MS. The study compared peripheral blood TCR-beta repertoires of HTLV-I-associated myelopathy (HAM/TSP) patients, multiple sclerosis patients and healthy controls using UMI-based sequencing. The cohort comprised 65 to 75 subjects: some 15 HAM/TSP patients, 35 or so multiple sclerosis patients and 20 or so healthy controls. The approximately 98 TCR-beta libraries included longitudinal samples, technical triplicates and paired sorted CD4+ and CD8+ T-cell subsets alongside PBMC samples. The study at large found these results: In a phylogenetic analysis, the repertoires of 18 out of 34 MS patients fell into a single cluster of related CDR3 sequences, pointing to a possible signature at the repertoire level. No identical CDR3 amino acid sequences were shared among expanded clones across subjects, suggesting private TCR-beta repertoires in all groups. The MS cluster was not associated with any clinical or MRI features, and the authors stated that larger cohorts are needed. The highest TCR clonal expansion was observed in HAM/TSP patients, whereas the lowest was observed in MS patients, even when compared with healthy controls.

CDR1 and CDR2, per the germline V gene, are SQVTM and ANQGSEA. Spanning cysteine to phenylalanine, the CDR3 consists of 13 amino acids. Only the CDR3 region is kept as DNA, spanning 39 bases read in frame from base 1. Ends trimmed: V by 3 bases, J by 4 bases; bases unmatched to a gene: 2. Libraries from unsorted PBMCs were made from 2 million PBMCs kept in RNAlater at -80 degrees C until RNA extraction. The multiple sclerosis patients were enrolled in a US clinical protocol that used magnetic resonance imaging to evaluate disease progression. Peripheral blood was subjected to Ficoll-Hypaque density gradient centrifugation to isolate PBMCs, which were then cryopreserved in liquid nitrogen. cDNA was synthesized by template-switch 5'RACE using a primer carrying a 10-nucleotide random unique molecular identifier by which each TCR transcript was tagged. Every sequencing run covered 15-18 subjects and yielded more than 200 million TCR-beta sequences. The RNeasy kit was used for extraction of total RNA. The KAPA Real-time Library Amplification kit was used to amplify TCR-beta VDJ regions with primers targeting the TCR constant region and the 5'RACE anchor. Sample indexes and Illumina adaptors were added in a first PCR, and a second PCR then increased library yield. After Ampure bead purification, the roughly 650 bp TCR product was size-selected on a 2% E-gel SizeSelection system. Before pooling, libraries had their quality checked on a Bioanalyzer, their concentration measured with Qubit, and their quantity determined with the Kapa Library Quantification kit. An Illumina HiSeq 2500 sequenced the libraries paired-end 2 x 150 bp. To increase sequence diversity, about 24-32% phiX was spiked into each library pool. In the source study's methods: Quality-filtered reads were processed with the UMI-based MiGEC pipeline, which removed over 75% of raw TCR sequences during error correction. IMGT germline references were used for alignment of VDJ genes, and clonotypes were defined by a unique CDR3 amino acid sequence together with V-J genes. Clonal expansion, Shannon diversity, and CDR3 relatedness (CalcPairwiseDistances, ClusterSamples) were evaluated with VDJtools, and phylogenetic trees were built with CLCbio workbench. Using coefficient-of-variation modelling across technical triplicates, the study counted a clone as expanded if it had at least 8 unique UMIs. In-frame beta chains were kept once TCRdb had trimmed the public reads at Q25 with fastp and called clones with MiXCR. Each record represents a unique CDR3 protein, reported with the most common genes and DNA among its rows. The V and J calls shown here were made by TCRdb, not taken from the authors' results. In this sample the table shows about 66,000 distinct CDR3 sequences, 5.2% of which occur a single time. Roughly 2.8% of the sample goes to the ten largest clones.

This TCR derives from a woman aged 30 to 39 with multiple sclerosis. The chain uses TRBV29-1 and TRBJ2-1; a stretch of 8 junction bases matches TRBD2. The sample taken for sequencing was PBMCs. The CDR3 amino acid sequence is: CSVDGGGYNEQFF. The nucleotide sequence is TGCAGCGTTGACGGCGGGGGGTACAATGAGCAGTTCTTC.